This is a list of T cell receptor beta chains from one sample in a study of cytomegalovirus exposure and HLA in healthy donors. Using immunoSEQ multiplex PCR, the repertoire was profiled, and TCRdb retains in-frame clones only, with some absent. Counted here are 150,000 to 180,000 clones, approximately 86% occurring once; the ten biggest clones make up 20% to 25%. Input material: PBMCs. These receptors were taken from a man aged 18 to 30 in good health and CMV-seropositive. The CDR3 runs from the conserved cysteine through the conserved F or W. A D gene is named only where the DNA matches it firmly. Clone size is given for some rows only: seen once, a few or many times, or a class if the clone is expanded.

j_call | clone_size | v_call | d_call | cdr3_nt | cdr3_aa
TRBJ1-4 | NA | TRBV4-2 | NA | TGTGCCAGCAGCCAAGAGCAGTCCTACGGGAAACTGTTTTTT | CASSQEQSYGKLFF
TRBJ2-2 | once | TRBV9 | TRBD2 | TGTGCCAGCAGCGGTACTAGCGGGATTTTAGGCGGGGAGCTGTTTTTT | CASSGTSGILGGELFF
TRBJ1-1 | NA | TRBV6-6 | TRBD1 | TGTGCCAGCAGTATGGACAGGGGGCTGATCGGTGAAGCTTTCTTT | CASSMDRGLIGEAFF
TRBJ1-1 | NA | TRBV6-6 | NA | TGTGCCAGCAGCCGGGACTTAACTGAAGCTTTCTTT | CASSRDLTEAFF
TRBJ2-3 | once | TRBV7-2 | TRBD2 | TGTGCCAGCAGTCGTACCGCTAGCGGGGCCTCAGATACGCAGTATTTT | CASSRTASGASDTQYF
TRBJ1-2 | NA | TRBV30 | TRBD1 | TGTGCCTCCTATGGGGGGGACAGGGTAAGCTATGGCTACACCTTC | CASYGGDRVSYGYTF
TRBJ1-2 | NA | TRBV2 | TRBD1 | TGTGCCAGCAGTGAGGGGGGCTGGCAGGGGGCCTATGGCTACACCTTC | CASSEGGWQGAYGYTF
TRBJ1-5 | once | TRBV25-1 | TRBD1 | TGTGCCAGCAGTTTAACAGGGGGCAATCAGCCCCAGCATTTT | CASSLTGGNQPQHF
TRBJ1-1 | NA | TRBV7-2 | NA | TGTGCCAGCAGCTTAGCCGGTGGAGTTCGACACACTGAAGCTTTCTTT | CASSLAGGVRHTEAFF
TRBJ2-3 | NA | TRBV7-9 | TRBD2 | TGTGCCAGCAGCTTGGGAAGGACTAGCGGGGGCGCAGATACGCAGTATTTT | CASSLGRTSGGADTQYF
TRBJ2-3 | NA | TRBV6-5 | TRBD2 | TGTGCCAGCAGTTACCTTGCGGGAGGTACAGATACGCAGTATTTT | CASSYLAGGTDTQYF
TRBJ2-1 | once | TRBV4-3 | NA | TGCGCCAGCAGCCAAGATCATGCCCCAGGGGTCCCCTACAATGAGCAGTTCTTC | CASSQDHAPGVPYNEQFF
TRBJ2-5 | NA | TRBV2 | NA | TGTGCCAGCAGTTTTCAGGGTTGGGAGACCCAGTACTTC | CASSFQGWETQYF
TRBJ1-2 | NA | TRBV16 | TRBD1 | TGTGCCAGCAGCTCCGGACAGGGGCCCTATGGCTACACCTTC | CASSSGQGPYGYTF
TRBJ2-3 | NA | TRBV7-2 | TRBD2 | TGTGCCAGCAGCCAGGGACTAGCGGGAGCAGATACGCAGTATTTT | CASSQGLAGADTQYF
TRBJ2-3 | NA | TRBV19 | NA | TGTGCCAGTTCGACAGGCGACACAGATACGCAGTATTTT | CASSTGDTDTQYF
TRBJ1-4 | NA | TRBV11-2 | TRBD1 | TGTGCCAGCAGCCTGACAGGGGCAGGAGAAAAACTGTTTTTT | CASSLTGAGEKLFF
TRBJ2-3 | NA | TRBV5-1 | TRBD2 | TGCGCCAGCAGCTTGGCCCCACGGACTAGCGGGAGGTTGGATACGCAGTATTTT | CASSLAPRTSGRLDTQYF
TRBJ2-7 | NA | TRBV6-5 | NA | TGTGCCAGCAGTTACTCGGCGGGCTACGAGCAGTACTTC | CASSYSAGYEQYF
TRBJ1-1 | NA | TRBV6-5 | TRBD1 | TGTGCCAGCAGTTCTTCCGGGACAGGGGAGACTGAAGCTTTCTTT | CASSSSGTGETEAFF
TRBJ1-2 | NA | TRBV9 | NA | TGTGCCAGCACCACAAATGGGGGGTTCGGCTATGGCTACACCTTC | CASTTNGGFGYGYTF
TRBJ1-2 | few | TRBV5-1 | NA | TGCGCCAGCAGTAACACAGCACGCTATGGCTACACCTTC | CASSNTARYGYTF
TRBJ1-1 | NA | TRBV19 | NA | TGTGCCAGTAGTATGGGGGAGGATTTGAAGGAAGCTTTCTTT | CASSMGEDLKEAFF
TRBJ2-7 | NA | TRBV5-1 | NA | TGCGCCAGCAGCGGCTCGGGACAATCGTACGAGCAGTACTTC | CASSGSGQSYEQYF
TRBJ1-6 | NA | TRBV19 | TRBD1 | TGTGCCAGTAGGGGACAGGGTCCAACTTCACCCCTCCACTTT | CASRGQGPTSPLHF
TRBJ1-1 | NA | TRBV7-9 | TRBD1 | TGTGCCAGCGCGAGGGGGACAGTAGACACTGAAGCTTTCTTT | CASARGTVDTEAFF
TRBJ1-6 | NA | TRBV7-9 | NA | TGTGCCAGCAGTCGAGGGGGGGTAAGTAATTCACCCCTCCACTTT | CASSRGGVSNSPLHF
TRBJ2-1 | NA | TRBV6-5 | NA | TGTGCCAGCAGTGGGGGGGCCCTAGGGAGGCAGTTCTTC | CASSGGALGRQFF
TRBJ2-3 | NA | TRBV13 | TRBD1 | TGTGCCAGCAGCCAGGGACAGGGGAGCACAGATACGCAGTATTTT | CASSQGQGSTDTQYF
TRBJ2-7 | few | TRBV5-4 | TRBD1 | TGTGCCAGCAGCGAGGGACAGGTCGATTCCTACGAGCAGTACTTC | CASSEGQVDSYEQYF
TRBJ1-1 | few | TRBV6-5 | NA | TGTGCCAGCAGTCTAGGCGGGGGCATGAACACTGAAGCTTTCTTT | CASSLGGGMNTEAFF
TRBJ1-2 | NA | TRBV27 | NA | TGTGCCAGCGGGTCCGGGAGTTTTAACTATGGCTACACCTTC | CASGSGSFNYGYTF
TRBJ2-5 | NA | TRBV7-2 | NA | TGTGCCAGCAGCTTAGAGCCAGGGCAAGAGACCCAGTACTTC | CASSLEPGQETQYF
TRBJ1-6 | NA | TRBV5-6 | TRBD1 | TGTGCCAGCAGCCGCAGCCTCGGAGGGGGCTTCTCCTATAATTCACCCCTCCACTTT | CASSRSLGGGFSYNSPLHF
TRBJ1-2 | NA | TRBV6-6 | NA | TGTGCCAGCACCCAGGACAGTCGTACACCCTACTATGGCTACACCTTC | CASTQDSRTPYYGYTF
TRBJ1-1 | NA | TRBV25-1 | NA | TGTGCCAGCAGTGAATCAGTGGCCACTGAAGCTTTCTTT | CASSESVATEAFF
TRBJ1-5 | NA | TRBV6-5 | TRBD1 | TGTGCCAGCAGAAAAACAGGGGGCGGGCAGCCCCAGCATTTT | CASRKTGGGQPQHF
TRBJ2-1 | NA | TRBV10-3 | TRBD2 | TGTGCCATCAGGGGACTAGCGAGCTCCTACAATGAGCAGTTCTTC | CAIRGLASSYNEQFF
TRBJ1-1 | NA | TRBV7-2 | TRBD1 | TGTGCCAGCAGCCCGGACAGGGGATACACTGAAGCTTTCTTT | CASSPDRGYTEAFF
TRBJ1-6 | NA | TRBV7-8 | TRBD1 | TGTGCCAGCAGGGGGCCACAGGGGTGGGCACCCCTCCACTTT | CASRGPQGWAPLHF
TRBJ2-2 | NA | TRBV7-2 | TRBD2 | TGTGCCAGCAGCCAACCCGGGACTAGCCTGGCCGGGGAGCTGTTTTTT | CASSQPGTSLAGELFF
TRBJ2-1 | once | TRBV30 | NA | TGTGCCTGGTCCACCGTTAGCAGCTCCTACAATGAGCAGTTCTTC | CAWSTVSSSYNEQFF
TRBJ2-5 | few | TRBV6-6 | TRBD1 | TGTGCCAGCAGTCTATCGTGGACAGGGGGGGTGGAGACCCAGTACTTC | CASSLSWTGGVETQYF
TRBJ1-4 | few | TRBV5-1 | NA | TGCGCCAGCAGCTTGGCCAGGACTAATGAAAAACTGTTTTTT | CASSLARTNEKLFF
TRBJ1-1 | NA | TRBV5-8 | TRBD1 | TGTGCCAGCAGCCTTGGACAGGGGGCAATACTGAACACTGAAGCTTTCTTT | CASSLGQGAILNTEAFF
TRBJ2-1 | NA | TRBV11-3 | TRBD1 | TGTGCCAGCAGTTTGGGACAGGGTGGCTACAATGAGCAGTTCTTC | CASSLGQGGYNEQFF
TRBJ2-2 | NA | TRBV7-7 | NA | TGTGCCAGCAGCCCCGTTCTTAACACCGGGGAGCTGTTTTTT | CASSPVLNTGELFF
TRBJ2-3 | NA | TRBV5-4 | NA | TGTGCCAGCAGCCTCACAGATACGCAGTATTTT | CASSLTDTQYF
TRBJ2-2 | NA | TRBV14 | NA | TGTGCCAGCAGCCAGGCCCCGATTGGGGAGCTGTTTTTT | CASSQAPIGELFF
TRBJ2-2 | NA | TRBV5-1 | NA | TGCGCCAGCAGCTCTGGGACTGCCGACACCGGGGAGCTGTTTTTT | CASSSGTADTGELFF
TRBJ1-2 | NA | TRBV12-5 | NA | TGTGCTAGTGGTTTAATCGGGGGGCTCCTCTATGGCTACACCTTC | CASGLIGGLLYGYTF
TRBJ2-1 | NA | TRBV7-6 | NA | TGTGCCAGCAGCTCGGTCCGGGACTCGGAGCAGTTCTTC | CASSSVRDSEQFF
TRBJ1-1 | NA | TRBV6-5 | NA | TGTGCCAGCAGACCTCCTAGGGGGTTAAACACTGAAGCTTTCTTT | CASRPPRGLNTEAFF